The rows below give T cell receptor beta chains drawn from one sample of a study of CD8+ T cells in alopecia areata. Some clones are missing from TCRdb's copy, which holds only in-frame ones; the method was immunoSEQ multiplex PCR. The table shows about 210,000 clones, with around three fifths occurring only once. Sequences were derived from CD4+ T cells sorted from blood, sampled at week 4, from a patient treated with tofacitinib. The receptors were sampled from a human donor with alopecia areata. The CDR3 runs from the conserved cysteine through the conserved F or W.

CDR3: CATSRDQGEQYF; V: TRBV15; length: 12
CDR3: CAWSRTGDYGYTF; V: TRBV30; length: 13
CDR3: CATSRTGTGETQYF; V: TRBV15; length: 14
CDR3: CASSPEGMNTEAFF; V: TRBV21-1; length: 14
CDR3: CASSDLMASSYNEQFF; V: TRBV2; length: 16
CDR3: CASSQGSLRNSPLHF; V: TRBV4-3; length: 15
CDR3: CASSLGGGPTSYEQYF; V: TRBV5-1; length: 16
CDR3: CASSLVATSTEAFF; V: TRBV5-1; length: 14
CDR3: CASSQLDTSTEAFF; V: TRBV4-1; length: 14
CDR3: CASSRIGSGYGYTF; V: TRBV6-5; length: 14
CDR3: CASSRDTHHGYTF; V: TRBV5-6; length: 13
CDR3: CASSLALEAFF; V: TRBV5-6; length: 11
CDR3: CASSSRQGVYEQYF; V: TRBV5-4; length: 14
CDR3: CASSVAGRSTEAFF; V: TRBV5-6; length: 14
CDR3: CASSVKGSYGYTF; V: TRBV25-1; length: 13
CDR3: CSVEVPDFHNEQFF; V: TRBV29-1; length: 14
CDR3: CATSRGAGNRNSPLHF; V: TRBV2; length: 16
CDR3: CAWSVRDRGGGYTF; V: TRBV30; length: 14
CDR3: CSVSGGQSNQPQHF; V: TRBV29-1; length: 14
CDR3: CAWSVLNYGYTF; V: TRBV30; length: 12
CDR3: CAWRGDREDTEAFF; V: TRBV30; length: 14
CDR3: CASSGTGAQETQYF; V: TRBV5-1; length: 14
CDR3: CASRKDRGTGANVLTF; V: TRBV2; length: 16
CDR3: CASSFRWANVLTF; V: TRBV27; length: 13
CDR3: CASSYSMQGRAQPQHF; V: TRBV6-6; length: 16
CDR3: CASSQGRGAGANVLTF; V: TRBV4-3; length: 16
CDR3: CASSLVRGAGPYTGELFF; V: TRBV5-6; length: 18
CDR3: CASSVAPTSSYEQYF; V: TRBV9; length: 15
CDR3: CASSEPGGSSEAFF; V: TRBV10-2; length: 14
CDR3: CASSQGRGGDEQFF; V: TRBV4-2; length: 14
CDR3: CASSPLSGGGYEQYF; V: TRBV7-9; length: 15
CDR3: CASKPMNTEAFF; V: TRBV10-2; length: 12
CDR3: CASSPGILYGYTF; V: TRBV27; length: 13